The text below deals with one T cell receptor beta chain. Its antigen is still unknown. The V segment lost 2 bases and the J segment 4 bases; nucleotides outside the gene matches: 12. The CDR3 runs to 19 residues. Germline CDR1 reads LGHDT; CDR2 reads YNNKEL (reference sequence). The sample originates from a study of blood T cells in healthy people across ages. A sample-barcoded 5' primer and a J-beta primer mix were used in a second PCR of roughly 6 to 12 cycles. In TCRdb, the 5' RACE reads were re-called with MiXCR into one record per CDR3 protein. The table has over a million distinct CDR3 sequences, approximately 25% seen once. Healthy Caucasian individuals from Russia aged about 6 to 90 served as donors. Whole-study findings and limits: Naive CD4+ cells and diversity were both higher in long-lived donors than in aged donors.

The same data also contributed to another study, on T cells of mothers and their children. This second report adds: RNA extracted was entirely used for cDNA synthesis, approximately 1.5 ug per 15 ul.

V usage is TRBV3-1 and J usage is TRBJ2-1; 12 bases fit TRBD2. The source of this sequence is a girl aged 2 to 10 in good health. Sequencing was performed on blood. The CDR3 loop is CASSQYSTSGSAYYNEQFF. The CDR3 DNA follows: TGTGCCAGCAGCCAATATTCGACTAGCGGGAGCGCGTATTACAATGAGCAGTTCTTC.